One and the same sample provided the 5 T cell receptor beta chains below, sequenced in a study of beta chain features in type 1 diabetes. Expressed TCRB transcripts got sequenced, as all isolated RNA was reverse transcribed. TCRdb's table, derived via immunoSEQ multiplex PCR, lists solely in-frame clones and lacks some. The sample gives hundreds of thousands of clones, roughly 15% of which show up once; 0.023% is in the top ten. Material for sequencing was naive CD4+ T cells from blood. All receptors derive from a woman aged 18-35 years in good health.

This rearrangement joins TRBV10-2 to TRBJ2-7; no clear D. The CDR3 extends over 14 amino acids. With 2 bases removed from V and 3 bases from J, the gap between germline ends came to 11 bases. Germline V gene data show CDR1 as WSHSY and CDR2 as SAAADI. CDR3 loop: CASSEVGAHYEQYF. Here the CDR3 DNA reads TGCGCCAGCAGTGAGGTTGGAGCCCACTACGAGCAGTACTTC.

This clone was observed a few times. This chain joins TRBV29-1 and TRBJ1-2; no definite D call. CDR1 SQVTM and CDR2 ANQGSEA come from the germline V gene. The V and J ends lost 1 base and 6 bases respectively, with 9 bases between them. CDR3 size: 12 residues. CDR3 bases: TGCAGCGTTGAAGGTCAGGTTGATGGCTACACCTTC. Protein product: CSVEGQVDGYTF.

The rearrangement links TRBV7-2 to TRBJ2-1; D may correspond to TRBD1 or TRBD2 (6 bases each). Germline values: CDR1 SGHTA, CDR2 FQGNSA. The CDR3 consists of 15 residues. The V gene lost 4 bases and the J gene lost 2 bases, with 12 bases spanning the gap. The CDR3 is CASSSRGGPYNEQFF. The CDR3 DNA follows: TGTGCCAGCAGCTCAAGAGGGGGGCCCTACAATGAGCAGTTCTTC. Filled out from reference TRBV7-2 and TRBJ2-1, the complete variable domain reads GAGVSQSPSNKVTEKGKDVELRCDPISGHTALYWYRQSLGQGLEFLIYFQGNSAPDKSGLPSDRFSAERTGGSVSTLTIQRTQQEDSAVYLCASSSRGGPYNEQFFGPGTRLTVL.

There are a few counts of this clone. This chain links TRBV19 with TRBJ2-7; D uncertain. Between the trimmed V and J ends, which lost 3 bases and 3 bases, there was a span of 15 bases. From germline, CDR1 is LNHDA and CDR2 SQIVND (reference sequence). The CDR3 extends over 15 amino acids. The CDR3, as DNA: TGTGCCAGTAGTATTTCTTTCCTTGGCGTCTACGAGCAGTACTTC. Its translation is CASSISFLGVYEQYF.

In its sample, this clone was seen a few times. V and J are TRBV28 and TRBJ2-1, with TRBD2 identical over 8 bases. Trimming took 8 bases from V and 6 from J; bases not matched to a gene: 15. Per germline, CDR1 MDHEN and CDR2 SYDVKM. CDR3 size: 16 residues. The CDR3 DNA follows: TGTGCCAGCGAGGGGTATGAAGCGGGAGCCATCAATGAGCAGTTCTTC. Amino acid sequence: CASEGYEAGAINEQFF.